The 20 T cell receptor beta chains below come from one sample, sequenced in a study of graft-versus-host responses after intestinal transplantation. Profiled with immunoSEQ multiplex PCR; TCRdb holds only in-frame clones, not every one. The sample lists approximately 3,100 clones, 60% to 80% occurring once. Graft specimens yielded both intraepithelial and lamina propria lymphocytes. This sample comprised ileum tissue, obtained around 5 and 7 days after intestinal transplantation. The receptors shown here come from a human patient who received an intestinal transplant, so some T cells may come from the graft donor.

V usage is TRBV6-6 and J usage is TRBJ1-5, with D unresolved. Trimming pared 3 bases from V and 5 bases from J, leaving 8 bases between. This CDR3 is 13 amino acids long. The germline CDR1 and CDR2 sequences are MNHNY and SVGAGI (reference sequence). The CDR3 protein is CASSYGLHQPQHF. The CDR3 DNA is TGTGCCAGCAGTTATGGGTTACATCAGCCCCAGCATTTT.

The chain employs TRBV9 and TRBJ2-5, with 13 nucleotides matching TRBD2. Germline V gene lookup returns CDR1 SGDLS and CDR2 YYNGEE. V was pared by 0 bases and J by 4 bases, with 0 bases of the junction left unmatched. This CDR3 has 15 amino acids. CDR3 loop: CASSVGTSGGETQYF. CDR3 in DNA: TGTGCCAGCAGCGTAGGGACTAGCGGGGGAGAGACCCAGTACTTC.

The chain joins TRBV5-5 to TRBJ1-2; D gene uncertain. The germline V gene encodes CDR1 SGHKS and CDR2 YYEKEE (reference sequence). The CDR3 spans 13 residues. V shed 0 bases and J shed 9 bases, with 12 bases lying between them. CDR3 amino acids: CASSLAGGNRYTF. Here the CDR3 DNA reads TGTGCCAGCAGCTTGGCCGGCGGTAACCGCTACACCTTC.

Concerning this clone: The germline gene is not matched at one end of the junction; a read error may be the cause. The chain uses TRBV27 and TRBJ2-1; D may be TRBD1 (6 bases). This CDR3 has 15 residues. Germline V lookup: CDR1 MNHEY, CDR2 SMNVEV (reference sequence). The CDR3, as DNA: TGTGCCAGCCGTTTTCGGTCCAGGGGAAACAATGAGCAGTTCTTC. It is translated as CASRFRSRGNNEQFF.

The chain has TRBV7-2 and TRBJ2-5; no definite D call. The CDR3 extends over 14 amino acids. The V and J ends lost 5 bases and 2 bases respectively, with 12 bases between them. Germline V CDR1 and CDR2: SGHTA, FQGNSA. The CDR3, as DNA: TGTGCCAGCAGCACTTATGGGCGGCAAGAGACCCAGTACTTC. Amino acid sequence: CASSTYGRQETQYF.

V is TRBV5-6 and J is TRBJ2-7; no clear D gene. Per germline, CDR1 SGHDT and CDR2 YYEEEE. V was clipped by 2 bases and J by 1 base, with 7 bases between them. This CDR3 has 13 residues. The CDR3 region is CASSFSVSYEQYF. Here the CDR3 DNA reads TGTGCCAGCAGCTTCTCTGTGTCCTACGAGCAGTACTTC.

The chain links TRBV29-1 to TRBJ2-3, with D possibly called TRBD1 or TRBD2 (6 bases each). The V gene's germline CDR1 is SQVTM and CDR2 ANQGSEA. Trimming took 6 bases from V and 0 from J, leaving 19 bases between them. The CDR3 length is 16 residues. CDR3: CSVRERGESSTDTQYF. In nucleotides, the CDR3 is TGCAGCGTCCGCGAAAGGGGGGAGTCGAGCACAGATACGCAGTATTTT.

This clone was observed once. In DNA, the CDR3 is TGTGCCAGCAGCTTATTTGGACACAACACTGAAGCTTTCTTT. Its translation is CASSLFGHNTEAFF. The J gene is TRBJ1-1, the V gene TRBV11-2, with D maybe TRBD1 (5 bases). Germline CDR1 SGHAT, CDR2 FQNNGV. This CDR3 is 14 amino acids long. V lost 2 bases and J lost 2, with 9 bases in between.

This rearrangement joins TRBV5-1 to TRBJ1-1, with 8 bases that match TRBD1. The V segment lost 6 bases and the J segment 1 base; nucleotides outside the gene matches: 8. CDR3 length: 15 amino acids. CDR1 is SGHRS and CDR2 is YFSETQ in the germline V gene. The CDR3 protein is CASTETGQGNTEAFF. The CDR3 DNA sequence: TGCGCCAGCACCGAGACAGGACAGGGGAACACTGAAGCTTTCTTT. Together with reference TRBV5-1 and TRBJ1-1, the CDR3 gives the full variable domain: KAGVTQTPRYLIKTRGQQVTLSCSPISGHRSVSWYQQTPGQGLQFLFEYFSETQRNKGNFPGRFSGRQFSNSRSEMNVSTLELGDSALYLCASTETGQGNTEAFFGQGTRLTVV.

The J gene is TRBJ2-1, the V gene TRBV30; D is undetermined. Looked up from germline, CDR1 is GTSNPN and CDR2 is SVGIG (reference sequence). This CDR3 region has 11 residues. Trimming left V 2 bases short and J 2 bases short, with 1 base between. The CDR3 reads CAWSPYNEQFF. Written as DNA, the CDR3 is TGTGCCTGGAGTCCCTACAATGAGCAGTTCTTC.

The V and J genes are TRBV5-6 and TRBJ1-6; D is unclear. CDR3 length: 16 amino acids. The V end lost 3 bases, the J end lost 0 bases, and 10 bases lay between the germline ends. In germline, CDR1 is SGHDT, CDR2 YYEEEE. This chain's CDR3 is CASSSMVDSYNSPLHF. CDR3 nucleotides: TGTGCCAGCAGCTCCATGGTAGACTCCTATAATTCACCCCTCCACTTT.

The chain couples TRBV12-5 to TRBJ1-2, with 9 bases identical to TRBD1. Trimming cost V 5 bases and J 4 bases; bases outside gene matches: 5. Germline assignment: CDR1 LGHNT and CDR2 FRNRAP. CDR3 length: 14 amino acids. In DNA, the CDR3 is TGTGCTAGTGGTCAACAGGGGGCGGGCTATGGCTACACCTTC. Protein product: CASGQQGAGYGYTF.

V is TRBV5-6 and J is TRBJ1-2, with D tentatively TRBD1 (6 bases). The germline gives CDR1 SGHDT, CDR2 YYEEEE. Trimming shortened V by 7 bases and J by 8 bases, and 24 bases separated the two germline ends. This CDR3 has 15 residues. The CDR3 region has the DNA TGTGCCAGCCTTGAGAATACAGGGATGGCGTTCGGCTACACCTTC. Its translation: CASLENTGMAFGYTF.

The chain joins TRBV6-4 to TRBJ2-3; 10 bases are shared with TRBD2. This CDR3 has 15 amino acids. The V and J ends lost 0 bases and 4 bases, in that order; junction bases with no gene match: 1. Germline V lookup: CDR1 MRHNA, CDR2 SNTAGT. The CDR3 protein is CASSDSAGGPDTQYF. The CDR3 DNA sequence: TGTGCCAGCAGTGACTCAGCGGGGGGGCCAGATACGCAGTATTTT.

J is TRBJ2-3 and V is TRBV5-1, with a weak D call TRBD2 (5 bases). CDR1 and CDR2 (germline): SGHRS, YFSETQ. Between the trimmed V and J ends, which lost 0 bases and 11 bases, there was a span of 7 bases. The CDR3 runs 11 residues. CDR3 sequence (DNA): TGCGCCAGCAGCTTGGGAGCGGAGCAGTATTTT. Translated: CASSLGAEQYF. Full variable domain (outside the CDR3, taken from reference TRBV5-1 and TRBJ2-3): KAGVTQTPRYLIKTRGQQVTLSCSPISGHRSVSWYQQTPGQGLQFLFEYFSETQRNKGNFPGRFSGRQFSNSRSEMNVSTLELGDSALYLCASSLGAEQYFGPGTRLTVL.

The V gene is TRBV7-3, the J gene TRBJ2-5, with 7 bases fitting TRBD1. J was trimmed by 0 bases and V by 3 bases; bases with no gene match: 1. The CDR3 has 14 residues. CDR1 and CDR2 from the germline V gene are SGHTA and FQGTGA. CDR3 sequence: CASSLTGYQETQYF. DNA for the CDR3: TGTGCCAGCAGCTTGACAGGGTACCAAGAGACCCAGTACTTC.

The rearrangement links TRBV25-1 to TRBJ2-3; D unresolved. V shed 2 bases and J shed 1 base, with 4 bases lying between them. Germline CDR1 reads MGHDK; CDR2 reads SYGVNS. The CDR3 contains 13 residues. Here the CDR3 reads CASSEQGTDTQYF. CDR3 in DNA: TGTGCCAGCAGTGAACAGGGCACAGATACGCAGTATTTT.

The chain is built from TRBV5-1 and TRBJ2-2; D is undetermined. CDR3 length: 13 amino acids. Germline CDR1 is SGHRS and CDR2 is YFSETQ. Between the trimmed V and J ends, which lost 4 bases and 7 bases, there was a span of 11 bases. CDR3 sequence (DNA): TGCGCCAGCAGCCCCTCGGTAGGCGGGGAGCTGTTTTTT. This gives the protein CASSPSVGGELFF.

The chain recombines TRBV7-2 with TRBJ1-2, with 7 positions matching TRBD1. The trim removed 5 bases at V and 3 bases at J, leaving 3 bases unmatched. The CDR3 has 13 amino acids. The germline V gene encodes CDR1 SGHTA and CDR2 FQGNSA. CDR3 sequence (DNA): TGTGCCAGCAGCGTACAGGGGTACTATGGCTACACCTTC. Amino acid sequence: CASSVQGYYGYTF.

The J gene is TRBJ2-4, the V gene TRBV10-3; D tentatively fits TRBD1 or TRBD2 (5 bases each). The V end lost 10 bases, the J end lost 3 bases, and 10 bases lay between the germline ends. Germline V gene lookup returns CDR1 ENHRY and CDR2 SYGVKD. CDR3 length: 12 residues. CDR3 region: CASRDDKNIQYF. In DNA form, the CDR3 reads TGTGCCAGCCGGGACGACAAAAACATTCAGTACTTC.